This T cell receptor (beta chain) was recorded in a study of neurological immune-mediated disorders. The table lists this clonotype with many counts. The antigen remains undetermined. General study results and limits: Patients with HTLV-1-associated myelopathy showed the most TCR clonal expansion. Those with multiple sclerosis showed the least, falling below healthy controls.

The method for making cDNA was 5'RACE, and it used 10-nucleotide random UMIs. TCRdb analysed the 5' RACE reads with MiXCR anew, one entry per CDR3 protein. Among about 48,000 distinct CDR3 sequences listed, around 10% were seen once. Trimming left V 7 bases short and J 2 bases short, with 12 bases between. CDR1 SNHLY and CDR2 FYNNEI come from the germline V gene. The CDR3 runs to 14 residues. The TCR was taken from a woman aged 40 to 49 with HTLV-1-associated myelopathy (HAM/TSP). V and J are TRBV2 and TRBJ2-1; perhaps TRBD1 as D (5 bases). Material: PBMCs. The CDR3 region is CASKMTVTYNEQFF. CDR3 coding DNA: TGTGCCAGCAAGATGACAGTGACCTACAATGAGCAGTTCTTC. Full variable domain (outside the CDR3, taken from reference TRBV2 and TRBJ2-1): EPEVTQTPSHQVTQMGQEVILRCVPISNHLYFYWYRQILGQKVEFLVSFYNNEISEKSEIFDDQFSVERPDGSNFTLKIRSTKLEDSAMYFCASKMTVTYNEQFFGPGTRLTVL.